Within the sample, the clone carrying this TCR beta chain is medium-sized. After removal of 7 bases from V and 9 bases from J, the junction contained 10 bases not matched to a gene. The CDR3 loop spans 13 amino acids. The germline V gene has CDR1 MNHEY and CDR2 SMNVEV (reference sequence). Sequencing used immunoSEQ multiplex PCR; TCRdb keeps in-frame clones, though not all of them. The table shows about 59,000 clones, with 79% occurring only once. The sample comes from a study of blood T cell repertoires in COVID-19. Sequencing was carried out using peripheral blood. This TCR came from a man in his 60s with acute or convalescent COVID-19. The chain recombines TRBV27 with TRBJ1-1; 8 bases are a match to TRBD1. CDR3 bases: TGTGCCAGCAAAGGGACAGGAGGGCTGAAAGCTTTCTTT. Its translation is CASKGTGGLKAFF.